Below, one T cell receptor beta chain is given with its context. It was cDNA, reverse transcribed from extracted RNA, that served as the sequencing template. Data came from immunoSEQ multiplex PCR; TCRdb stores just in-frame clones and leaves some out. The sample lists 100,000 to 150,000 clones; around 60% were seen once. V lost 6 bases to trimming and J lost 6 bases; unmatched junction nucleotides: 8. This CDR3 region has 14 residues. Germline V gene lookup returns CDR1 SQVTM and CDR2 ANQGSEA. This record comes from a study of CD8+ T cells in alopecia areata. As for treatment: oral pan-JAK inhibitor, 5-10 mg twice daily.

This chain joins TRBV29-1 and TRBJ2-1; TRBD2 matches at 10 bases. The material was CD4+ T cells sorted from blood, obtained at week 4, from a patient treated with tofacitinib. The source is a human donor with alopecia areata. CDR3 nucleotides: TGCAGCGTCGGGACACGGACTAGCGGCAATGAGCAGTTCTTC. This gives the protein CSVGTRTSGNEQFF.